These 10 T cell receptor beta chains came from one sample sequenced in a study of T cells in Graves' hyperthyroidism and ophthalmopathy. Amplification targeted TCR beta CDR3 regions from RNA transcripts. The HTBI set primed first-round TCR CDR3 RT-PCR. TCRdb redid the calling of the multiplex PCR reads with MiXCR, one entry per CDR3 protein. The table records about 96,000 distinct CDR3 sequences, over 50% of them present only once. Material for sequencing was blood. The receptor set was obtained from a woman aged 40 to 50 with Graves' hyperthyroidism.

The chain links TRBV6-5 to TRBJ2-7, with D perhaps matching TRBD1 (5 bases). The CDR3 contains 13 residues. The germline V gene encodes CDR1 MNHEY and CDR2 SVGAGI. Trimming took off 5 bases at V and 4 bases at J, with 12 bases between the two ends. The CDR3 reads CASSPPRTYEQYF. The CDR3 DNA reads TGTGCCAGCAGTCCCCCCCGGACATACGAGCAGTACTTC.

This chain connects TRBV29-1 to TRBJ1-4; D is unclear. The V and J ends lost 4 bases and 2 bases respectively, with 11 bases between them. This CDR3 contains 14 residues. The germline gives CDR1 SQVTM, CDR2 ANQGSEA. The CDR3: CSVVTSDTNEKLFF. The DNA for the CDR3 is TGCAGCGTTGTAACGTCGGACACTAATGAAAAACTGTTTTTT.

At least ten counts were recorded for this clonotype. The chain links TRBV7-8 to TRBJ1-1; a weak D match, TRBD1 (5 bases). V was pared by 3 bases and J by 1 base, with 18 bases between. From germline, CDR1 is SGHVS and CDR2 FQNEAQ. The CDR3 is 17 residues long. CDR3 bases: TGTGCCAGCAGCTTGTCTACAGGCCACAATCAGAACACTGAAGCTTTCTTT. It is translated as CASSLSTGHNQNTEAFF.

The J gene is TRBJ1-6, the V gene TRBV7-8, with 7 bases that match TRBD1. CDR3 length: 15 residues. The ends lost 0 bases at V and 13 bases at J; junction bases unmatched: 9. From germline, CDR1 is SGHVS and CDR2 FQNEAQ. The CDR3 DNA sequence: TGTGCCAGCAGCTTAGCGGGAGGGGGCGATCAGCCCCTCCACTTT. Translated, it gives CASSLAGGGDQPLHF. The full variable domain, in which reference TRBV7-8 and TRBJ1-6 provide the parts outside the CDR3, is GAGVSQSPRYKVAKRGQDVALRCDPISGHVSLFWYQQALGQGPEFLTYFQNEAQLDKSGLPSDRFFAERPEGSVSTLKIQRTQQEDSAVYLCASSLAGGGDQPLHFGNGTRLTVT.

In regard to this clonotype: One junction end disagrees with the germline gene, perhaps due to a read error. The gene calls are TRBV7-9 and TRBJ2-5; the match to TRBD1 covers 9 bases. Germline lookup yields CDR1 SEHNR and CDR2 FQNEAQ (reference sequence). The CDR3 consists of 14 residues. CDR3 coding DNA: TGTGCCGGCAGCGTGGTGGGGACAGGGGAGACCCAGTACTTC. Translated: CAGSVVGTGETQYF. The full variable domain, with the rest looked up from reference TRBV7-9 and TRBJ2-5, is DTGVSQNPRHKITKRGQNVTFRCDPISEHNRLYWYRQTLGQGPEFLTYFQNEAQLEKSRLLSDRFSAERPKGSFSTLEIQRTEQGDSAMYLCAGSVVGTGETQYFGPGTRLLVL.

This chain joins TRBV7-2 and TRBJ1-6; D is uncertain. This CDR3 is built from 14 residues. V was pared by 5 bases and J by 6 bases, with 11 bases between. From germline, CDR1 is SGHTA and CDR2 FQGNSA. The CDR3 DNA reads TGTGCCAGCAGCGACACATTGGGTAATTCACCCCTCCACTTT. Translated: CASSDTLGNSPLHF.

The CDR3 loop reads CASSIGTGDRDTIYF. The CDR3 DNA sequence: TGTGCCAGCAGCATCGGGACAGGGGACAGGGACACCATATATTTT. The chain has TRBV7-7 and TRBJ1-3; 10 positions match TRBD1. Per the germline V gene, CDR1 is SSHAT and CDR2 is FNYEAQ (reference sequence). This CDR3 is 15 amino acids long. The J segment lost 8 bases and the V segment lost 5 bases, leaving 9 bases of the junction unmatched.

A note on this clonotype: At one boundary the junction diverges from the germline segment, which might be a read error. The rearrangement uses TRBV5-1 and TRBJ2-7; the D call may be TRBD1 or TRBD2 (5 bases each). The CDR3 loop spans 15 amino acids. The germline gives CDR1 SGHRS, CDR2 YFSETQ. The DNA for the CDR3 is TGCGCCAGCAGCCGATCGGGACCCAGCTCCTGCGAGCAGTACTTC. Encoded protein: CASSRSGPSSCEQYF.

Details on this clonotype: This may come from a read error, since a much larger clone is one base off. The rearrangement links TRBV9 to TRBJ1-5; the D gene is possibly TRBD1 (6 bases). CDR1 and CDR2 from the germline V gene are SGDLS and YYNGEE. This CDR3 contains 13 residues. This CDR3 reads CAGSDRQNQPQHF. In DNA form, the CDR3 reads TGTGCCGGCAGCGACAGGCAAAATCAGCCCCAGCATTTT. Full variable domain (outside the CDR3, taken from reference TRBV9 and TRBJ1-5): DSGVTQTPKHLITATGQRVTLRCSPRSGDLSVYWYQQSLDQGLQFLIQYYNGEERAKGNILERFSAQQFPDLHSELNLSSLELGDSALYFCAGSDRQNQPQHFGDGTRLSIL.

This clonotype is a singleton in its sample. The chain employs TRBV2 and TRBJ1-5, with D maybe TRBD1 (5 bases). The CDR3 runs 16 residues. The germline V and J ends were trimmed by 1 base and 0 bases, with 10 bases remaining between them. CDR1 SNHLY and CDR2 FYNNEI come from the germline V gene. CDR3 sequence reads: CASSEGDSYSNQPQHF. CDR3 bases: TGTGCCAGCAGTGAAGGAGACAGTTATAGCAATCAGCCCCAGCATTTT.